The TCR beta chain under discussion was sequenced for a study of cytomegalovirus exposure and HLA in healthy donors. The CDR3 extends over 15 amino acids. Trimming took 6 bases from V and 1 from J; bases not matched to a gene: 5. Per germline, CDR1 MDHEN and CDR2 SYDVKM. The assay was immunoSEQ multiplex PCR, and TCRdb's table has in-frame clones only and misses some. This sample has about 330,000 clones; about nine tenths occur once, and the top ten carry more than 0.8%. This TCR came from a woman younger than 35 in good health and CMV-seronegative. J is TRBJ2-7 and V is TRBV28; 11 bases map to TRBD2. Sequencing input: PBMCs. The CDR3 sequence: CASRPGTSGSYEQYF. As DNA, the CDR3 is TGTGCCAGCAGACCCGGGACTAGCGGATCCTACGAGCAGTACTTC.